This paragraph reports one T cell receptor beta chain. This clonotype was observed a handful of times. Its specific antigen is unknown. Base quality data are lacking; no much larger clone is found one base away. The CDR3 numbers 13 residues from cysteine through phenylalanine. Just CDR3 DNA is preserved here, 39 bases in frame from base 1. The germline V gene sets CDR1 to LGHNA and CDR2 to YNFKEQ. Clipping removes 0 bases from V and 14 bases from J, with 7 as the unmatched junction base count. These data are taken from a study of blood T cells in healthy people across ages (dated by TCRdb to 2015 to 2017). For context, the study as a whole: In model experiments, roughly one uniquely barcoded TCR beta cDNA molecule per two T cells was captured by template switching. Donors of different ages were randomly distributed across sequencing lanes to avoid experimental bias. Using deep sequencing normalized with unique cDNA molecular identifiers, the study measured how TCR beta repertoire diversity changes with age. Four age groups were formed from the donors: young (average roughly 16 years), middle-aged (roughly 38), aged (about 62) and long-lived (82). Using the same blood draw, the study looked at two additional independent replicas of 1 million unique cDNA reads for two donors, one aged 18 to 30 and the other aged 80 or older.

The donors were roughly 39 Caucasian individuals from Russia, aged roughly 6 to 90 years, who were systemically healthy. Around 10 milliliters of peripheral blood were collected from each donor into EDTA-treated Vacutainer tubes. PBMCs were isolated by Ficoll-Paque density-gradient centrifugation, with at least 6.5 million obtained per sample. Total RNA, at least 6 micrograms per sample, was extracted from PBMCs with Trizol reagent. For every donor, flow cytometry on a PBMC aliquot measured the percentage of naive CD45RAhigh/CD27high T cells. Paper-wide results and their limitations: Observed TCR beta diversity per million T cells fell roughly linearly with age, and a significant reduction was already apparent by age around 39. Because donor CMV infection status was unknown, age-related changes in expanded clonotypes were potentially confounded. Estimates of total diversity based on one million sequenced T cells were regarded as lower bounds and as underestimates. A strong correlation was found between observed TCR beta diversity and the percentage of naive T cells measured by flow cytometry. Because profiling used bulk unsorted PBMCs, naive and antigen-experienced compartments could not be compared conclusively. Compared with the aged group, more naive CD4+ T cells, fewer expanded clones and increased TCR diversity were shown by the long-lived group, suggesting age selection.

The library was prepared using 5' RACE. Data came from an Illumina HiSeq 2500. A second PCR of roughly 6 to 12 cycles was performed with a sample-barcoded 5' primer and a J-beta primer mix. A unique molecular identifier was introduced onto each TCR beta cDNA molecule by a template-switch 5' adaptor carrying 12 random nucleotides. At least 2.5 million CDR3-containing paired-end reads were obtained from each sample. First-strand cDNA synthesis was performed from all RNA using the Mint cDNA synthesis kit, with priming by a TRBC-specific oligonucleotide. After uracil-DNA glycosylase treatment, a first 18-cycle PCR used universal primers M1SS and BC2_uni_R on all cDNA. The source study handled its data this way. For normalization, 1 million high-quality reads, each with a distinct molecular identifier, were randomly selected from each sample. Reads with shared molecular identifiers were discarded instead of being binned into consensus sequences. CDR3 identification, clonotype clustering and error correction used MiTCR with a Q25 quality threshold and the strictest error-elimination algorithm. A nonparametric unseen species model with Euler transformation was used to estimate a lower bound on total TCR beta diversity. TCRdb redid the processing of the public reads, applying fastp at Q25 and MiXCR, and retained in-frame beta chains. CDR3 protein duplicates are merged, each entry listing the most common genes and DNA. The V and J calls and clone size come from TCRdb's table, not from the authors' own analysis. This sample gives some 1.4 million distinct CDR3 sequences in total; 42% of them show up just once. The biggest ten clones account for under 8% of the sample.

Sequencing was carried out using blood. The rearranged segments are TRBV4-2 and TRBJ2-1; TRBD2 matches 7 bases in the middle. The receptor was derived from a woman under 30 in good health. The nucleotide sequence reads TGTGCCAGCAGCCAAGATCAGGGAGGGTCGGAGTTCTTC. Its protein product is CASSQDQGGSEFF.